What follows are 17 T cell receptor beta chains derived from one specimen sequenced in a study of T cells in women clearing cervical HPV infection. This table comes from immunoSEQ multiplex PCR, and its TCRdb copy is limited to in-frame clones, with some not included. The specimen's table records 30,000 to 35,000 clones. The specimen was blood buffy coat. Source of these receptors: a woman aged 18-69 years with a cervical HPV16 infection that either progressed to CIN3+ or cleared (not recorded which).

In the case of this clone: The read gets to within 3 residues of the CDR3 end, and the germline J gene fills in the rest. The chain combines TRBV29-1 with TRBJ2-3; TRBD1 matches at 9 bases. Germline V gives CDR1 SQVTM, CDR2 ANQGSEA. The CDR3 runs to 15 residues. V dropped 3 bases and J dropped 2; count of bases not matched to a gene: 6. The CDR3 bases that were read are TGCAGCGTTGACCACGGGACAGGGCTCACAGATACG. The encoded protein is CSVDHGTGLTDT. The entire CDR3 is CSVDHGTGLTDTQYF.

Note on this clone: The read falls 3 residues short of the CDR3 end, and the missing part is taken from the germline J gene. The V call is TRBV6-2 or TRBV6-3, the J call TRBJ1-1; TRBD1 agrees at 7 bases. Germline CDR1 and CDR2: MNHEY and SVGEGT. The trim removed 2 bases at V and 3 bases at J, leaving 3 bases unmatched. CDR3 length: 14 residues. The CDR3: CASSYRQGDTEAFF. The CDR3 bases that were read are TGTGCCAGCAGTTACCGGCAGGGGGACACTGAA.

Concerning this clone itself: The DNA ends 3 residues before the CDR3 does, and the rest of the CDR3 is filled in from the germline J gene. The sample has other DNA sequences that encode this CDR3 too. The chain has TRBV2 and TRBJ2-7; D remains unclear. This CDR3 has 11 amino acids. From germline, CDR1 is SNHLY and CDR2 FYNNEI. V lost 4 bases and J 4 bases, leaving 5 bases between the germline ends. The sequenced part of the CDR3 DNA is TGTGCCAGCAGTGCGGGTTACGAG. Its translation is CASSAGYE. The entire CDR3 reads CASSAGYEQYF. The complete variable domain, with remaining parts taken from reference TRBV2 and TRBJ2-7, reads EPEVTQTPSHQVTQMGQEVILRCVPISNHLYFYWYRQILGQKVEFLVSFYNNEISEKSEIFDDQFSVERPDGSNFTLKIRSTKLEDSAMYFCASSAGYEQYFGPGTRLTVT.

Remarks on this clone: Read coverage stops 3 residues before the CDR3 terminus; the germline J gene supplies the remainder. This chain links TRBV7-2 with TRBJ1-2; TRBD1 matches at 10 bases. Per the germline V gene, CDR1 is SGHTA and CDR2 is FQGNSA. The ends lost 5 bases at V and 4 bases at J; junction bases unmatched: 7. The CDR3 spans 15 residues. The CDR3 protein is CASSPGTGVSYGYTF. The CDR3 bases that were read are TGTGCCAGCAGCCCCGGGACAGGGGTGAGCTATGGC.

Comment on this clone: The read is 3 residues too short to cover the CDR3 end, so that end is filled in from the germline J gene. This chain uses TRBV5-1 with TRBJ2-5, with 15 bases that match TRBD2. In germline, CDR1 is SGHRS, CDR2 YFSETQ. The CDR3 has 15 residues. Losses at the gene ends were 6 bases for V and 5 bases for J; bases not matched to a gene: 5. Partial CDR3 DNA: TGCGCCAGCACGTGGACTAGCGGGGGGGCGGAGACC. Its translation: CASTWTSGGAET. The full-length CDR3 reads as CASTWTSGGAETQYF.

A remark on this clone: The read stops 3 residues short of the end of the CDR3; the missing end is completed from the germline J gene. The V call is TRBV7-9, the J call TRBJ2-5; 7 positions match TRBD2. Germline CDR1 is SEHNR and CDR2 is FQNEAQ (reference sequence). J lost 0 bases, V lost 8 bases, and 3 bases had no gene match. This CDR3 has 13 residues. The CDR3 DNA, read in part, is TGTGCCAGCGGCGGGAGAGACCAAGAGACC. It is translated as CASGGRDQET. From start to end, the CDR3 is CASGGRDQETQYF.

The DNA read from the CDR3 is TGTGCCAGCAGCCCGGGGGCGGGGGATGGC. This gives the protein CASSPGAGDG. The full CDR3 reads CASSPGAGDGYTF. This chain uses TRBV11-2 with TRBJ1-2, with a possible D match to TRBD1 (6 bases). The observed sequence ends 3 residues before the CDR3 terminus, with the missing tail filled in from the germline J gene. CDR3 length: 13 residues. Deletions cut 5 bases from V and 6 bases from J, with 13 bases between. CDR1 is SGHAT, CDR2 FQNNGV, per germline. The variable domain in full, with the rest retrieved from reference TRBV11-2 and TRBJ1-2, is EAGVAQSPRYKIIEKRQSVAFWCNPISGHATLYWYQQILGQGPKLLIQFQNNGVVDDSQLPKDRFSAERLKGVDSTLKIQPAKLEDSAVYLCASSPGAGDGYTFGSGTRLTVV.

Points on this clone: The read halts 3 residues ahead of the CDR3 end, with the missing end drawn from the germline J gene. The chain employs TRBV24-1 and TRBJ2-2, with 7 nucleotides matching TRBD1. With V trimmed by 4 bases and J by 6 bases, 7 bases remained unmatched. The CDR3 spans 15 residues. Germline V gene data show CDR1 as KGHDR and CDR2 as SFDVKD. The part of the CDR3 DNA that was read is TGTGCCACCAGTGAGACGGACAGGTTATCCGGGGAG. This encodes CATSETDRLSGE. The CDR3, in full, reads CATSETDRLSGELFF.

On this clone: The read halts 3 residues ahead of the CDR3 end, with the missing end drawn from the germline J gene. The chain recombines TRBV7-6 with TRBJ2-5; possibly TRBD2 for D (5 bases). V was clipped by 4 bases and J by 5 bases, with 14 bases between them. This CDR3 region has 14 residues. CDR1 is SGHVS, CDR2 FNYEAQ, per germline. CDR3 protein: CASSSRTAWETQYF. The DNA read from the CDR3 is TGTGCCAGCAGCTCTAGGACTGCGTGGGAGACC.

With respect to this clone: The read ends 3 residues before the CDR3 terminus; that terminus is restored from the germline J gene. The chain combines TRBV7-2 with TRBJ2-1; D perhaps matches TRBD2 (6 bases). Trimming stripped 3 bases from V and 5 bases from J, with 11 bases between. Germline CDR1 is SGHTA and CDR2 is FQGNSA. This CDR3 spans 14 amino acids. This chain's CDR3 is CASSFGGGDNEQFF. The CDR3 DNA, read in part, is TGTGCCAGCAGCTTCGGGGGTGGAGACAATGAG. The entire variable domain, with the rest obtained from reference TRBV7-2 and TRBJ2-1, is as follows: GAGVSQSPSNKVTEKGKDVELRCDPISGHTALYWYRQSLGQGLEFLIYFQGNSAPDKSGLPSDRFSAERTGGSVSTLTIQRTQQEDSAVYLCASSFGGGDNEQFFGPGTRLTVL.

The CDR3 sequence: CASSLGKTPNYGYTF. The covered CDR3 bases are TGTGCCAGCAGCTTAGGGAAGACACCAAACTATGGC. The chain recombines TRBV7-2 with TRBJ1-2; no definite D call. The read ends 3 residues before the CDR3 terminus; that terminus is restored from the germline J gene. Trimming removed 1 base from V and 2 bases from J, with 11 bases in between. The CDR3 covers 15 residues. CDR1 is SGHTA, CDR2 FQGNSA, per germline.

Regarding this clone: From the germline J gene comes the end of the CDR3, since the read stops 3 residues before it. The V call is TRBV7-3, the J call TRBJ1-1; 8 nucleotides agree with TRBD1. Trimming took 5 bases from V and 5 from J; bases not matched to a gene: 4. Looked up from germline, CDR1 is SGHTA and CDR2 is FQGTGA. The CDR3 runs 13 residues. CDR3 DNA, as far as it was read: TGTGCCAGCAGCCCACAGGGGGGTACTGAA. This translates into CASSPQGGTE. The CDR3 as a whole reads CASSPQGGTEAFF.

The CDR3 protein is CASSLRSRAYNEQFF. CDR3 DNA, as far as it was read: TGTGCCAGCAGCTTACGGTCAAGGGCGTACAATGAG. The rearrangement joins TRBV7-2 to TRBJ2-1; no reliable D call. The CDR3 goes on 3 residues after the read ends, and that part is filled in from the germline J gene. Germline CDR1 and CDR2: SGHTA and FQGNSA. The CDR3 has 15 residues. Between the trimmed V and J ends, which lost 2 bases and 4 bases, there was a span of 12 bases.

To note about this clone: The read terminates 3 residues ahead of where the CDR3 ends, so the germline J gene completes it. V and J are TRBV7-9 and TRBJ1-3; D unresolved. In germline, CDR1 is SEHNR, CDR2 FQNEAQ (reference sequence). Trimming left V 7 bases short and J 0 bases short, with 10 bases between. CDR3 length: 14 residues. The sequenced CDR3 bases are TGTGCCAGCACAAAGGGCCACTCTGGAAACACC. It codes for CASTKGHSGNT. The complete CDR3 sequence is CASTKGHSGNTIYF.

Note on this clone: From the germline J gene comes the end of the CDR3, since the read stops 3 residues before it. The rearrangement joins TRBV24-1 to TRBJ2-2, with D possibly TRBD1 on 6 matching bases. V was shortened by 8 bases and J by 2 bases, with 8 bases between the two germline ends. CDR3 length equals 13 residues. CDR1 and CDR2 (germline): KGHDR, SFDVKD. CDR3 bases read: TGTGCCACCACGACAGGAAACACCGGGGAG. Amino acid sequence: CATTTGNTGE. The full CDR3 protein is CATTTGNTGELFF.

Points on this clone: The DNA ends 3 residues before the CDR3 does, and the rest of the CDR3 is filled in from the germline J gene. The chain employs TRBV20-1 and TRBJ2-7; TRBD1 matches at 9 bases. In germline, CDR1 is DFQATT, CDR2 SNEGSKA (reference sequence). The CDR3 contains 15 residues. V shed 5 bases and J 1 base; nucleotides not matched to a gene: 9. The CDR3 spells CSAYTRDRASYEQYF. The part of the CDR3 DNA that was read is TGCAGTGCTTACACCCGGGACAGGGCGTCCTACGAG.

On this clone: The CDR3 is cut off 3 residues early in the read; its end comes from the germline J gene. The V gene is TRBV20-1, the J gene TRBJ2-1; 10 bases match TRBD2. Germline loops: CDR1 DFQATT, CDR2 SNEGSKA (reference sequence). The V and J ends lost 1 base and 1 base, in that order; junction bases with no gene match: 10. The CDR3 spans 18 residues. CDR3 DNA, as far as it was read: TGCAGTGCTAGAGTTCCTAGCGGGAGTAGTGGGTCCTACAATGAG. Protein sequence: CSARVPSGSSGSYNE. The CDR3 in full is CSARVPSGSSGSYNEQFF.